Sequencing of this T cell receptor beta chain was carried out in a study of monozygotic twins with inflammatory bowel disease. There were eight separate reactions per sample in which cDNA was made. Reanalyzing the 5' RACE reads, TCRdb keeps one entry per CDR3 protein, without DNA. The sample table sets out some 400,000 distinct CDR3 sequences. The CDR3 contains 15 residues. The germline V gene encodes CDR1 SGHTA and CDR2 FQGTGA. Researchers isolated total RNA from whole blood without sorting T cells. Input material: blood. The chain employs TRBV7-3 and TRBJ2-2. The TCR comes from a human donor with ulcerative colitis or Crohn's disease, or a healthy co-twin of an affected twin (not recorded which). The CDR3 is CASSPGGPYTGELFF.